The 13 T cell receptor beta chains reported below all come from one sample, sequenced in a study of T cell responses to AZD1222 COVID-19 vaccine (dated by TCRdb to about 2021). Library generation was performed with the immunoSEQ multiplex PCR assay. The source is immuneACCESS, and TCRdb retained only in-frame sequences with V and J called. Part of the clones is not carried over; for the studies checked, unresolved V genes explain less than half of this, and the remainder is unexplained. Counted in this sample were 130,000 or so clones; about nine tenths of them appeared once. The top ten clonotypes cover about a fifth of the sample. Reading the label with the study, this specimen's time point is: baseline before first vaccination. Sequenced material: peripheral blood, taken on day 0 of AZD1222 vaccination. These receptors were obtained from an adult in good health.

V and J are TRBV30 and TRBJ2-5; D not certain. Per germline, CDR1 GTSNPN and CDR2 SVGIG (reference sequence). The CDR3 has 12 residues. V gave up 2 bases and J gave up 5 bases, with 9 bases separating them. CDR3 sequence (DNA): TGTGCCTGGAGTCCGTCGGCCGAGACCCAGTACTTC. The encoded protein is CAWSPSAETQYF.

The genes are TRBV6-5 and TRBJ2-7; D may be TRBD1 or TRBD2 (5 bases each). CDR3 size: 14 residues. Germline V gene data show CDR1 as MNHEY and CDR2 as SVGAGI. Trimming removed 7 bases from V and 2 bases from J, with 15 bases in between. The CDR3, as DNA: TGTGCCAGCAACCCCGGGGCTCAGCCCTACGAGCAGTACTTC. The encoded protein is CASNPGAQPYEQYF.

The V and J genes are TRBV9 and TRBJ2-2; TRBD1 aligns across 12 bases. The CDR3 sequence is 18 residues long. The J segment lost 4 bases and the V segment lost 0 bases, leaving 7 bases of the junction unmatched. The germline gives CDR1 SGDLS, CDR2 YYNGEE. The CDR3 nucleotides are TGTGCCAGCAGCGTAGTTGGGACAGGGGGCTTAGGCACCGGGGAGCTGTTTTTT. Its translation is CASSVVGTGGLGTGELFF.

The DNA of the CDR3 is TGCGCCAGCAGCGCGGGACTGACAAACGAGCAGTACTTC. Its protein is CASSAGLTNEQYF. This chain connects TRBV4-3 to TRBJ2-7, with D maybe TRBD2 (6 bases). The germline CDR1 and CDR2 sequences are LGHNA and YSLEER. Trimming stripped 5 bases from V and 5 bases from J, with 13 bases between. The CDR3 spans 13 residues.

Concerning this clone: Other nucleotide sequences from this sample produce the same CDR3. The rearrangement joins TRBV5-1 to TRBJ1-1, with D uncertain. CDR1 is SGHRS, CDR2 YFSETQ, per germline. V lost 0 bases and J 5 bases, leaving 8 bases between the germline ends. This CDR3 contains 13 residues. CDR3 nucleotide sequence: TGCGCCAGCAGCTTGGCTTTGGGGACTGAAGCTTTCTTT. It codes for CASSLALGTEAFF.

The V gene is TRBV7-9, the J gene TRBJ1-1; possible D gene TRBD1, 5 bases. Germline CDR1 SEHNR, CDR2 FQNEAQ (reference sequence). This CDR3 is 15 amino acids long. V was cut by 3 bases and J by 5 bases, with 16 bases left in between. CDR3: CASSFGGKAKTEAFF. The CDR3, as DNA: TGTGCCAGCAGCTTTGGGGGGAAGGCGAAAACTGAAGCTTTCTTT.

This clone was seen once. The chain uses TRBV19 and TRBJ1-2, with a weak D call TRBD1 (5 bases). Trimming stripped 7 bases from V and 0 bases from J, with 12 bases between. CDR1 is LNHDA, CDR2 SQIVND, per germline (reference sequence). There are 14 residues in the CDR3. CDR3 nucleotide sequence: TGTGCCAGTACCAGGGAGGATTCTAACTATGGCTACACCTTC. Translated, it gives CASTREDSNYGYTF.

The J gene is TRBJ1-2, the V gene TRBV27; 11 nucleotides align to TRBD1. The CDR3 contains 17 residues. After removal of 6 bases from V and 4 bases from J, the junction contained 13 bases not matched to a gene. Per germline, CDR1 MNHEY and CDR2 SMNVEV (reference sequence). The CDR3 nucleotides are TGTGCCAGCAGCCGCCGGGACAGGGGGTCCTCTGCCTATGGCTACACCTTC. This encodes CASSRRDRGSSAYGYTF.

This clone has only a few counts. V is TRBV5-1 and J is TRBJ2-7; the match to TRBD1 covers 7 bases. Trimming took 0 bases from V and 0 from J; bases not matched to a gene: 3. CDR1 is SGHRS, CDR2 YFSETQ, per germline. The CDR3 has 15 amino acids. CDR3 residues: CASSLVPGGSYEQYF. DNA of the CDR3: TGCGCCAGCAGCTTGGTGCCAGGGGGCTCCTACGAGCAGTACTTC.

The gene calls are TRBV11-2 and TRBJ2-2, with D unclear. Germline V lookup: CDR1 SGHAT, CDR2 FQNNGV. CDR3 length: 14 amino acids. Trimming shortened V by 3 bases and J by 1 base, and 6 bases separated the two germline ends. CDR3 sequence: CASSFLGNTGELFF. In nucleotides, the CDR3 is TGTGCCAGCAGCTTCCTCGGGAACACCGGGGAGCTGTTTTTT.

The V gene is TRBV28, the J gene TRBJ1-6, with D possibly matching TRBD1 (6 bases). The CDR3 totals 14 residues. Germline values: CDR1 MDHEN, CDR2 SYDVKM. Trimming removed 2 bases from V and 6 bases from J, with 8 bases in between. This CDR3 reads CASSLEGVNSPLHF. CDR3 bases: TGTGCCAGCAGTTTAGAGGGGGTTAATTCACCCCTCCACTTT.

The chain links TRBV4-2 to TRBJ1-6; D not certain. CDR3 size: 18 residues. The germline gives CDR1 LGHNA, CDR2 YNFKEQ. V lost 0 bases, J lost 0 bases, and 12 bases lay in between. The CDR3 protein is CASSQEVTSSSYNSPLHF. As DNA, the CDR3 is TGTGCCAGCAGCCAAGAGGTTACGTCCTCCTCCTATAATTCACCCCTCCACTTT.

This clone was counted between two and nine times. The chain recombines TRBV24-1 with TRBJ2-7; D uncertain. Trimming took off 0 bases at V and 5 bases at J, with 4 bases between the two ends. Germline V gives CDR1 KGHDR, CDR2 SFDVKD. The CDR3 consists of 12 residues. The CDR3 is CATSDLGNEQYF. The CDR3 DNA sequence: TGTGCCACCAGTGATTTGGGTAACGAGCAGTACTTC.